This T cell receptor (beta chain) was captured by sequencing in a study of blood T cell repertoires in COVID-19. Turning to the study itself: Some COVID-19 samples were acute and others convalescent; all came from the United States, Italy and Spain. T cells, B-cell-depleted T cells, or PBMCs provided the cDNA or gDNA that served as material.

How the authors handled the data: Counts of nucleated cells, estimated from reference gene primer amplification, were obtained. Data came from immunoSEQ multiplex PCR; TCRdb stores just in-frame clones and leaves some out. D and trimming come from the DNA, and the V and J calls and clone size come from that table. The sample lists 100,000 to 150,000 clones, approximately 89% seen once, with roughly 3.2% in the top ten. Seattle researchers signed up patients amid active infection and tracked them longitudinally. Sequences were obtained from peripheral blood. This TCR was recovered from a woman aged 80 or over with COVID-19, enrolled during active disease.

Written as DNA, the CDR3 is TGTGCCAGTAGTGGACGGACAGGGGGAAATCAGCCCCAGCATTTT. Translated: CASSGRTGGNQPQHF. The chain combines TRBV19 with TRBJ1-5; TRBD1 matches 10 bases. CDR1 is LNHDA, CDR2 SQIVND, per germline (reference sequence). Trimming removed 5 bases from V and 4 bases from J; junction bases left unmatched: 5. The CDR3 has 15 residues.